This T cell receptor beta chain was observed in a study of shared clonotypes between healthy human individuals. Study observations and caveats: Richness estimates generally favored naive over memory subsets. Clonotype sharing among the donors was expected to vary with sequencing depth.

About this clone: Its antigen is unidentified.

Assay execution proceeded at the deep level. Repertoires were generated with immunoSEQ multiplex PCR, while TCRdb's copy carries only in-frame clones and drops some. This sample has about 2 million clones, with 95% found just once. From germline, CDR1 is MDHEN and CDR2 SYDVKM. V shed 7 bases and J shed 1 base, with 14 bases lying between them. There are 14 residues in the CDR3. The rearrangement links TRBV28 to TRBJ2-7; TRBD1 might be the D (7 bases). Sequencing was done on a sample of naive CD4+ T cells sorted from blood. Described subset: CD45RA+ positively selected. This TCR was sampled from a man aged 18 to 29 in good health. In nucleotides, the CDR3 is TGTGCCAGCAAACCAGGGGGGAAATCCTACGAGCAGTACTTC. This encodes CASKPGGKSYEQYF.